A selection of T cell receptor beta chains follows, all from one sample in a study of early T cells in non-severe SARS-CoV-2 infection. MiXCR, applied by TCRdb to the 5' RACE reads, yields one record per CDR3 protein. In the table there are roughly 48,000 distinct CDR3 sequences, roughly 8% of which are singletons. The specimen sequenced was whole blood. The receptors stem from an adult who was a healthcare worker with PCR-confirmed SARS-CoV-2 infection or an uninfected control (not recorded which). CDR3s include the opening cysteine and the closing phenylalanine or tryptophan. A D gene is named only where the DNA matches it firmly. Where a row states a size, it is once, few, many or the class of an expanded clone; other rows omit it.

d_call | j_call | v_call | clone_size | cdr3_nt | cdr3_aa
- | TRBJ2-1 | TRBV4-2 | - | TGTGCCAGCAGCCAAGAGACGGTAGCGGCGTACGGGGAGCAGTTCTTC | CASSQETVAAYGEQFF
- | TRBJ1-3 | TRBV7-3 | many | TGTGCCAGCAGTGCGTGGGATTCTGGAAACACCATATATTTT | CASSAWDSGNTIYF
- | TRBJ1-2 | TRBV7-3 | - | TGTGCCAGCAGCCTTCACGGACCAGGGCCTAACTATGGCTACACCTTC | CASSLHGPGPNYGYTF
TRBD1 | TRBJ1-4 | TRBV28 | many | TGTGCCAGCACCAGGACAGGGGTGGAGGAAAAACTGTTTTTT | CASTRTGVEEKLFF
- | TRBJ2-1 | TRBV29-1 | many | TGCAGCGTTGAGCTCAGGGTAGACAATGAGCAGTTCTTC | CSVELRVDNEQFF
- | TRBJ2-2 | TRBV10-1 | - | TGCGCCAGCAGTGCATTAGGTAGAGCCGGGGAGCTGTTTTTT | CASSALGRAGELFF
TRBD1 | TRBJ1-5 | TRBV24-1 | - | TGTGCCACCAGCCAACAGGGGAATCAGCCCCAGCATTTT | CATSQQGNQPQHF
- | TRBJ2-7 | TRBV7-9 | many | TGTGCCAGCAGCTTAGCCGCGTACTCCTACGAGCAGTACTTC | CASSLAAYSYEQYF
- | TRBJ1-1 | TRBV7-2 | few | TGTGCCAGCAGCCCGACACAGGCGAGGGCTGAAGCTTTCTTT | CASSPTQARAEAFF
- | TRBJ1-5 | TRBV7-2 | - | TGTGCCAGCAGCTTAGGAGGCGGCTTTCTTCGGCCCCAGCATTTT | CASSLGGGFLRPQHF
TRBD1 | TRBJ1-2 | TRBV29-1 | many | TGCAGCGTCGGACAGGATGGCTACACCTTC | CSVGQDGYTF
- | TRBJ1-1 | TRBV19 | - | TGTGCCAGTAGTACGTGGACAGTTGGGACTGAAGCTTTCTTT | CASSTWTVGTEAFF
- | TRBJ2-1 | TRBV7-2 | few | TGTGCCAGCAGCCGTACAAGGCATGAGCAGTTCTTC | CASSRTRHEQFF
- | TRBJ2-7 | TRBV20-1 | few | TGCAGTGCCGCCAGGGTCTCCTACGAGCAGTACTTC | CSAARVSYEQYF
TRBD2 | TRBJ2-4 | TRBV24-1 | many | TGTGCCACCAGTGATCCTAGCGGGAAGGGCAAAAACATTCAGTACTTC | CATSDPSGKGKNIQYF
TRBD1 | TRBJ1-2 | TRBV9 | few | TGTGCCAGCAGCGCAGGGGGGCAGTCTAACTATGGCTACACCTTC | CASSAGGQSNYGYTF
- | TRBJ2-3 | TRBV10-3 | few | TGTGCCATCAGTGAGCGGCTGGCGCGCACAGATACGCAGTATTTT | CAISERLARTDTQYF
TRBD1 | TRBJ1-2 | TRBV4-2 | few | TGTGCCAGCAGCCAAGTTGGGACAGGGGTTTCTTATGGCTACACCTTC | CASSQVGTGVSYGYTF
- | TRBJ2-5 | TRBV7-9 | many | TGTGCCAGCATCCGACAAGAAGAGACCCAGTACTTC | CASIRQEETQYF
- | TRBJ1-3 | TRBV5-1 | many | TGCGCCAGCAGCTTGGGAGGGACTGGAGGAAACACCATATATTTT | CASSLGGTGGNTIYF
TRBD2 | TRBJ2-1 | TRBV6-2/TRBV6-3 | - | TGTGCCAGCAGTTACGAGGCGGGAGGGCCAAACTACAATGAGCAGTTCTTC | CASSYEAGGPNYNEQFF
TRBD1 | TRBJ2-7 | TRBV28 | few | TGTGCCAGCAGAAAGACAGGGGAAGACTTCGAGCAGTACTTC | CASRKTGEDFEQYF
TRBD2 | TRBJ2-5 | TRBV27 | - | TGTGCCAGCAGTTTAGCGGGACTAGCGATTGAGACCCAGTACTTC | CASSLAGLAIETQYF
TRBD1 | TRBJ2-5 | TRBV6-2/TRBV6-3 | many | TGTGCCAGCCGGATGATGGAGGACAGGGGGGAGACCCAGTACTTC | CASRMMEDRGETQYF
TRBD2 | TRBJ2-3 | TRBV6-6 | many | TGTGCCAGCAGTTCCCGCGGGAGTATAACAGATACGCAGTATTTT | CASSSRGSITDTQYF
TRBD2 | TRBJ2-1 | TRBV10-3 | - | TGTGCCATCAGTTCGGGACTATACAATGAGCAGTTCTTC | CAISSGLYNEQFF
TRBD1 | TRBJ1-5 | TRBV7-2 | many | TGTGCCAGCAGTCCCTCACAGGGGGCTAGGGCCCAGCATTTT | CASSPSQGARAQHF
- | TRBJ1-1 | TRBV7-3 | many | TGTGCCAGCAGCTTAACTCCGGACACTGAAGCTTTCTTT | CASSLTPDTEAFF